These 8 T cell receptor beta chains originate from one sample sequenced in a study of T cell responses to AZD1222 COVID-19 vaccine. Produced via immunoSEQ multiplex PCR; TCRdb's table is partial and in-frame only. Among approximately 150,000 clones, roughly 92% were seen once, and the ten largest hold 9% to 9.5%. The specimen comprised peripheral blood, sampled 28 days after the second AZD1222 dose. These receptors all stem from an adult who received the AZD1222 COVID-19 vaccine.

This chain connects TRBV11-2 to TRBJ1-1; TRBD1 might be the D (5 bases). Germline V gene lookup returns CDR1 SGHAT and CDR2 FQNNGV. V was cut by 1 base and J by 2 bases, with 11 bases left in between. This CDR3 is 15 amino acids long. CDR3 nucleotides: TGTGCCAGCAGCTTAGTGGGGGGGATCAACACTGAAGCTTTCTTT. Translation: CASSLVGGINTEAFF. Supplemented by reference TRBV11-2 and TRBJ1-1, the full variable domain reads EAGVAQSPRYKIIEKRQSVAFWCNPISGHATLYWYQQILGQGPKLLIQFQNNGVVDDSQLPKDRFSAERLKGVDSTLKIQPAKLEDSAVYLCASSLVGGINTEAFFGQGTRLTVV.

The CDR3 nucleotides are TGTGCCAGTAGGGGACAGGGGGTTTCTGAAGCTTTCTTT. This codes for CASRGQGVSEAFF. This sequence joins TRBV19 and TRBJ1-1; 11 nucleotides agree with TRBD1. The ends lost 6 bases at V and 6 bases at J; junction bases unmatched: 3. The germline V gene has CDR1 LNHDA and CDR2 SQIVND (reference sequence). This CDR3 has 13 amino acids.

J is TRBJ2-2 and V is TRBV12-3 or TRBV12-4; D gene ambiguous. Trimming cost V 4 bases and J 6 bases, with 3 bases left between them. CDR3 length: 11 residues. As DNA, the CDR3 is TGTGCCAGCAGTTACGCCGGGGAGCTGTTTTTT. It codes for CASSYAGELFF.

V gene TRBV6-5 combines with J gene TRBJ1-1; no reliable D call. Germline CDR1 and CDR2: MNHEY and SVGAGI. Trimming removed 7 bases from V and 0 bases from J, with 9 bases in between. The CDR3 length is 13 residues. In DNA form, the CDR3 reads TGTGCCAGCAAAAAGGGTATGAACACTGAAGCTTTCTTT. It encodes CASKKGMNTEAFF.

V and J are TRBV7-9 and TRBJ1-1; D might be TRBD1 (5 bases). V was pared by 6 bases and J by 6 bases, with 20 bases between. Per the germline V gene, CDR1 is SEHNR and CDR2 is FQNEAQ (reference sequence). This CDR3 has 15 amino acids. The CDR3 DNA sequence: TGTGCCAGCAGTACTACTTGGGGGGTACTGGCTGAAGCTTTCTTT. Translated, it gives CASSTTWGVLAEAFF.

This chain links TRBV3-1 (or the pseudogene TRBV3-2) with TRBJ1-1; D is uncertain. V was trimmed by 4 bases and J by 4 bases, leaving 19 bases between them. Germline V gives CDR1 LGHDT, CDR2 YNNKEL (reference sequence). The CDR3 contains 16 residues. CDR3 residues: CASSPMWEASSTEAFF. In DNA, the CDR3 is TGTGCCAGCAGCCCCATGTGGGAAGCCAGTAGCACTGAAGCTTTCTTT.

The rearrangement joins TRBV3-1 (or the pseudogene TRBV3-2) to TRBJ2-1; D is ambiguous. The CDR3 covers 14 residues. Germline V gives CDR1 LGHDT, CDR2 YNNKEL (reference sequence). Trimming removed 1 base at V and 4 bases at J, with 8 bases between. DNA for the CDR3: TGTGCCAGCAGCCAAGTAGGCAGGTACAATGAGCAGTTCTTC. This translates into CASSQVGRYNEQFF.

This chain joins TRBV6-6 and TRBJ1-1; D might be TRBD1 (5 bases). Germline-derived CDR1 and CDR2 are MNHNY and SVGAGI (reference sequence). The CDR3 is 13 residues long. V lost 8 bases and J 1 base, leaving 11 bases between the germline ends. The CDR3 loop is CASRVGGNTEAFF. In nucleotides, the CDR3 is TGTGCCAGCCGCGTGGGGGGGAACACTGAAGCTTTCTTT.